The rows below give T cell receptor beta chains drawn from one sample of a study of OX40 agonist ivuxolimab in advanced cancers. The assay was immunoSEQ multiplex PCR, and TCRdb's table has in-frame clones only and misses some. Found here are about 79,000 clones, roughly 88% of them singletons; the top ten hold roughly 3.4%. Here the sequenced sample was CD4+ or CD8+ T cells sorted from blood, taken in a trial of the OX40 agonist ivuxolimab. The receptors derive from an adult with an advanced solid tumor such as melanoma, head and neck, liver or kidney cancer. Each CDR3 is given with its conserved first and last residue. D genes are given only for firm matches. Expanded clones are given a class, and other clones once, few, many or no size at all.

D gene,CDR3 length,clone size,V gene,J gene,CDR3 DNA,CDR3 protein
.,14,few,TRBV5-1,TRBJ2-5,TGCGCCAGCAGGATTGGATCTCTTCGGGAGACCCAGTACTTC,CASRIGSLRETQYF
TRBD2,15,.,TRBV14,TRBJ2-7,TGTGCCAGCAGCCAGAGAGCTAGCGGGATCTACGAGCAGTACTTC,CASSQRASGIYEQYF
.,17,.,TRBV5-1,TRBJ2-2,TGCGCCAGCAGCTTGGTTTCATCGGCTAGCAGCGCCGGGGAGCTGTTTTTT,CASSLVSSASSAGELFF
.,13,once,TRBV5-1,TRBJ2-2,TGCGCCAGCCGGCCTCATATGGACGGGGAGCTGTTTTTT,CASRPHMDGELFF
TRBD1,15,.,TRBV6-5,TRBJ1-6,TGTGCCAGCAGGATGGGACAGGGGCTTAATTCACCCCTCCACTTT,CASRMGQGLNSPLHF
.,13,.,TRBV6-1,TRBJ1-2,TGTGCCAGCAGTGATACCAGTCTCGATGGCTACACCTTC,CASSDTSLDGYTF
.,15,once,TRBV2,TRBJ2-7,TGTGCCAGCAGGGACAGCCGGGACGGTCCCTACGAGCAGTACTTC,CASRDSRDGPYEQYF
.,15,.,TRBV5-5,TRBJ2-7,TGTGCCAGCAGCTTTAGCGTCACGAGCTCCTACGAGCAGTACTTC,CASSFSVTSSYEQYF
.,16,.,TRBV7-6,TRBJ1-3,TGTGCCAGCAGCTTAGATTCAGGATACACTGGAAACACCATATATTTT,CASSLDSGYTGNTIYF
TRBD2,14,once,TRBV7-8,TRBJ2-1,TGTGCCAGCAGCCTAACTAGCGGACCCAATGAGCAGTTCTTC,CASSLTSGPNEQFF
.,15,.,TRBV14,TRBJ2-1,TGTGCCAGCAGTCGTGTAACAGGCCCCCACAATGAGCAGTTCTTC,CASSRVTGPHNEQFF
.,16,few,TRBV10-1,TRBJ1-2,TGCGCCAGCGCGAGTGTCCAAAGATGGTTATCTTTCGGCTACACCTTC,CASASVQRWLSFGYTF
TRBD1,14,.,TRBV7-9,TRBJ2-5,TGTGCCAGCAGTCGGGACAGGGGGAGGGAGACCCAGTACTTC,CASSRDRGRETQYF
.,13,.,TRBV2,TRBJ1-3,TGTGCCAGCAGTCAGTCGTCTGGAAACACCATATATTTT,CASSQSSGNTIYF
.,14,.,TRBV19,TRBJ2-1,TGTGCCAGTAGTATGGTGCAGGGTCGGAATGAGCAGTTCTTC,CASSMVQGRNEQFF
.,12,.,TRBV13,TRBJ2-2,TGTGCCAGCAGCTTAGGCACCGGGGAGCTGTTTTTT,CASSLGTGELFF
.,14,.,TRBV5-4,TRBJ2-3,TGTGCCAGCAGCAACAGGGCTAGCACAGATACGCAGTATTTT,CASSNRASTDTQYF
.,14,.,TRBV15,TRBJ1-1,TGTGCCACTTCGGCAGGAGGGCGTAACACTGAGGCTTTCTTT,CATSAGGRNTEAFF
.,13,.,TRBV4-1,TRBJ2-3,TGCGCCAGCAGCCAAGGACCCACAGATACGCAGTATTTT,CASSQGPTDTQYF
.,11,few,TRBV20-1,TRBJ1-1,TGCAGTGCTGCGCTGAACACTGAAGCTTTCTTT,CSAALNTEAFF
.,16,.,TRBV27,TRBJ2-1,TGTGCCAGCAGTTCCGAGGGAGTACTTTGGGGTGGTGAGCAGTTCTTC,CASSSEGVLWGGEQFF
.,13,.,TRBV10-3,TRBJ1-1,TGTGCCACCAACCAGGGGATGAACACTGAAGCTTTCTTT,CATNQGMNTEAFF
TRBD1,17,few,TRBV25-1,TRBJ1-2,TGTGCCAGCAGTGACCCCACGGACAGGGAAGGCGGAGAAGGCTACACCTTC,CASSDPTDREGGEGYTF
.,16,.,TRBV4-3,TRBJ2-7,TGCGCCAGCAGCCAAGAGAGGACCCGTTACAGCTACGAGCAGTACTTC,CASSQERTRYSYEQYF
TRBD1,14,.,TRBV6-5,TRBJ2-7,TGTGCCAGCAGTGCCGGGACAGGGGGCTACGAGCAGTACTTC,CASSAGTGGYEQYF
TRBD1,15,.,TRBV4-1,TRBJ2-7,TGCGCCAGCAGCCAAGGGGGACAGTACTCCTACGAGCAGTACTTC,CASSQGGQYSYEQYF
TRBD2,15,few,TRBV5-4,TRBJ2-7,TGTGCCAGCGGACAATTGGGGGGGGTGACCTACGAGCAGTACTTC,CASGQLGGVTYEQYF
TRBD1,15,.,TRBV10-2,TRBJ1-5,TGCGCCAGCAGTGAGGAGACAGGGTTCAATCAGCCCCAGCATTTT,CASSEETGFNQPQHF
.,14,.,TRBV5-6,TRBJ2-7,TGTGCCAGCAGCTTGGCAGGTAACTCCTACGAGCAGTACTTC,CASSLAGNSYEQYF
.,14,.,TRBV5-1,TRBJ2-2,TGCGCCAGCAGCTTCAGGGCGAACACCGGGGAGCTGTTTTTT,CASSFRANTGELFF
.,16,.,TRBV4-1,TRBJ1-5,TGCGCCAGCAGCCAGACAACAGCCGCTGTCCAATCGCCCCAGCATTTT,CASSQTTAAVQSPQHF
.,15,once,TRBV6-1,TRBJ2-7,TGTGCCAGCAGTGAGAAGGGACGGATAGCCTACGAGCAGTACTTC,CASSEKGRIAYEQYF
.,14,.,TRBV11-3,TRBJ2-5,TGTGCCAGCAGCCAAAGAGGGGGCCAAGAGACCCAGTACTTC,CASSQRGGQETQYF
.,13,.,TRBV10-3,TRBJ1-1,TGTGCCATCAGTGAAAGCCCCAACACTGAAGCTTTCTTT,CAISESPNTEAFF
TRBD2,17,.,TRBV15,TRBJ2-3,TGTGCCACCAGCAGGAGGGTGCTAGCGGGAGGCACAGATACGCAGTATTTT,CATSRRVLAGGTDTQYF
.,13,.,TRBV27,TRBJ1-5,TGTGCCAGCAGTCAGGATTTCTATCAGCCCCAGCATTTT,CASSQDFYQPQHF
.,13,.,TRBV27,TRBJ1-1,TGTGCCAGCAGTTTCCAACAGGAGGGTGAAGCTTTCTTT,CASSFQQEGEAFF
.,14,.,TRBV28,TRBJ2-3,TGTGCCAGCAGTTTTGTAGCGGGCACAGATACGCAGTATTTT,CASSFVAGTDTQYF